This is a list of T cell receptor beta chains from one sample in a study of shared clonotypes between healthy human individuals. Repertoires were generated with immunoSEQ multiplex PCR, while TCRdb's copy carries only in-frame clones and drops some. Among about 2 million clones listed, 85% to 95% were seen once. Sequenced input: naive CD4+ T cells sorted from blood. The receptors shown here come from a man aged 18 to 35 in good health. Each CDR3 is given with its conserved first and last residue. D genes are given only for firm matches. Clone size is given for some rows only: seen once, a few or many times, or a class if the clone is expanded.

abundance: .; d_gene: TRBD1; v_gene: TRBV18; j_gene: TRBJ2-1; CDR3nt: TGTGCCAGCTCACCTCGACAGGGTTCCACCGATGAGCAGTTCTTC; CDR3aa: CASSPRQGSTDEQFF
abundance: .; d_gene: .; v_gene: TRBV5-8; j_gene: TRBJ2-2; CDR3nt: TGTGCCAGCAGCTTGAGAACGGGAGTGGTCACCGGGGAGCTGTTTTTT; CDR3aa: CASSLRTGVVTGELFF
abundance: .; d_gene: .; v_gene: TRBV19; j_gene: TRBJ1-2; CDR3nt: TGTGCCAGCCTCGACGGGGGGTTGGGCTACACCTTC; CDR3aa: CASLDGGLGYTF
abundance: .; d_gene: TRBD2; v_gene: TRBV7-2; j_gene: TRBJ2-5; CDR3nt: TGTGCCAGCAGCAAAGGGACTAGCGGGAGCTCAGAGACCCAGTACTTC; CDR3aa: CASSKGTSGSSETQYF
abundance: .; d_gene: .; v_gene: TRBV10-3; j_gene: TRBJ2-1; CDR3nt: TGTGCCATCACCCAACAATTACCCGGGGCAGTAAATGAGCAGTTCTTC; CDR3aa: CAITQQLPGAVNEQFF
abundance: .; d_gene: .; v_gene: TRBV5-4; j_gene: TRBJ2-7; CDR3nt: TGTGCCAGCAGCTTGGGCCCGGGCTCCTACGAGCAGTACTTC; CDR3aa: CASSLGPGSYEQYF
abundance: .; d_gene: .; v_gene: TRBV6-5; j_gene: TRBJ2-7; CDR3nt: TGTGCCAGCAGTTACGATGGCAGAACCTACGAGCAGTACTTC; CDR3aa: CASSYDGRTYEQYF
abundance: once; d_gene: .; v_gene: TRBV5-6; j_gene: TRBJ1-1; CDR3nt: TGTGCCAGCAGCCTGGGAGGCAGATTGAACACTGAAGCTTTCTTT; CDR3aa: CASSLGGRLNTEAFF
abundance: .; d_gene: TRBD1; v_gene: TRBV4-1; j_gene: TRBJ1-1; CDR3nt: TGCGCCAGCAGCCAAGAAACAGGGGAGCCGGTTGAAGCTTTCTTT; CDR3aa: CASSQETGEPVEAFF
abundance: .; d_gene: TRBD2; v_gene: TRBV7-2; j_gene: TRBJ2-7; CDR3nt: TGTGCCAGCAGCTGGGGACTAGCGGGAGGGCCGGAGTACTTC; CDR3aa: CASSWGLAGGPEYF
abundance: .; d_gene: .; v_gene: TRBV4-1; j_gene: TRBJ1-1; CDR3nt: TGCGCCAGCAGCCAAGGGACGGACCAAGTTTCCTTTAACACTGAAGCTTTCTTT; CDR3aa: CASSQGTDQVSFNTEAFF
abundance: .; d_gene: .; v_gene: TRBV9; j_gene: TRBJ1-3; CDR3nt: TGTGCCAGCAGCGTAGATCTGGGTCTCTCTGGAAACACCATATATTTT; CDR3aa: CASSVDLGLSGNTIYF
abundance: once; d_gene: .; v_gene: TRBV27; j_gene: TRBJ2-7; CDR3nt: TGTGCCAGCAGTCCGATGACGGGCCCGGACGAGCAGTACTTC; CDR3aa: CASSPMTGPDEQYF
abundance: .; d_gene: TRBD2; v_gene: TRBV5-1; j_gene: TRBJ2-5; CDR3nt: TGCGCCAGCAGCTTGGCCGAGCTAGCGGGCCCTCAAGAGACCCAGTACTTC; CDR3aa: CASSLAELAGPQETQYF
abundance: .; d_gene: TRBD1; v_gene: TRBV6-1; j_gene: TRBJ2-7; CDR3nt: TGTGCCAGCAGTGAAGCGTCGTGGGGACAGGCTTACTACGAGCAGTACTTC; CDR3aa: CASSEASWGQAYYEQYF
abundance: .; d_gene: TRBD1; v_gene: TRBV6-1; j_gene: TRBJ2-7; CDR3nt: TGTGCCAGCAGTGAAAACAGGGGGCAGGAGCAGTACTTC; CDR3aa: CASSENRGQEQYF
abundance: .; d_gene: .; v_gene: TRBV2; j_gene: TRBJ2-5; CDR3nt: TGTGCCAGCAGAAGAGGGGGGGGAGAGACCCAGTACTTC; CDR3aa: CASRRGGGETQYF
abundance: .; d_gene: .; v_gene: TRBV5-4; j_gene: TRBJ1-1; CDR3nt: TGTGCCAGCAGCTTGGATGCCCGGCGGACTGAAGCTTTCTTT; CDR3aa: CASSLDARRTEAFF
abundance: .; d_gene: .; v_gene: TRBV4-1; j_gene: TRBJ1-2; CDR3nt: TGCGCCAGCAGCCAAGATCACAGCCTGGGGTGGGGCTACACCTTC; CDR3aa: CASSQDHSLGWGYTF
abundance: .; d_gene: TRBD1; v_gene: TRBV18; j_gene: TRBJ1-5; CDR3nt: TGTGCCAGCTCACAAGACAGGGATCAGCCCCAGCATTTT; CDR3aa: CASSQDRDQPQHF
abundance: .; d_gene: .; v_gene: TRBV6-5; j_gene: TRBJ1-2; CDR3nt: TGTGCCAGCAGTTACACTCGAGCCGGGGCCAATGGCTACACCTTC; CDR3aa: CASSYTRAGANGYTF
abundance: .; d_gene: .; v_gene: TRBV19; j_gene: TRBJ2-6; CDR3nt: TGTGCCAGACCAAACACGAGGGAACAGCCCTCTGAGGGGGCCAACGTCCTGACTTTC; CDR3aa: CARPNTREQPSEGANVLTF
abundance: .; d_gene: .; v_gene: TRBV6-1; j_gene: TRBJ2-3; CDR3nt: TGTGCCAGCAGTGATCTTCGGCGCGGGACTTTCACAGATACGCAGTATTTT; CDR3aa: CASSDLRRGTFTDTQYF
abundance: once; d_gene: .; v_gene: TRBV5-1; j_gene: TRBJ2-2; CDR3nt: TGCGCCAGCAGCTTGTCTCCCGTTACCGGGGAGCTGTTTTTT; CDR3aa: CASSLSPVTGELFF
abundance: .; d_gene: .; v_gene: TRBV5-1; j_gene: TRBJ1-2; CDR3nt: TGCGCCAGCAGCTTGGTGGGGGGTAACTATGGCTACACCTTC; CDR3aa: CASSLVGGNYGYTF
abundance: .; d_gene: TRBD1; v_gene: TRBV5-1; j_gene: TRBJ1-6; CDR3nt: TGCGCCAGCAGCACGGGGGACAGGACCTCACCCCTCCACTTT; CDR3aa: CASSTGDRTSPLHF
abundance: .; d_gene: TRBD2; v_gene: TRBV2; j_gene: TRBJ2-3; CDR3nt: TGTGCCAGCAGGGCGCTAGCGGGAGACCCCGGCACAGATACGCAGTATTTT; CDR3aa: CASRALAGDPGTDTQYF
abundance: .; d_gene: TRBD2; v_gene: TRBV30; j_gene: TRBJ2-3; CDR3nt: TGTGCCTGGACCGTGGGACTAGCAGGCACAGATACGCAGTATTTT; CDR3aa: CAWTVGLAGTDTQYF
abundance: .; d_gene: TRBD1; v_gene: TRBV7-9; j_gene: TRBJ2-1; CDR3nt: TGTGCCAGCAGCATAGGGACAGCCAATGAGCAGTTCTTC; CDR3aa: CASSIGTANEQFF
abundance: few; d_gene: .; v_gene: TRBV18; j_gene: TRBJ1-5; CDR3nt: TGTGCCAGCTCACCCTATAGCAATCAGCCCCAGCATTTT; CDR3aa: CASSPYSNQPQHF
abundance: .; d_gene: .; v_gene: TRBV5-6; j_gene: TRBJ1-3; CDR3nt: TGTGCCAGCAGCTTGGACACCAAAGGAGGAATAGGCACCATATATTTT; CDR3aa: CASSLDTKGGIGTIYF
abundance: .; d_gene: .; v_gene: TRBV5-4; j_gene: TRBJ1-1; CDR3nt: TGTGCCAGCAGCCTCGGTCCTACGGACACTGAAGCTTTCTTT; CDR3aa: CASSLGPTDTEAFF
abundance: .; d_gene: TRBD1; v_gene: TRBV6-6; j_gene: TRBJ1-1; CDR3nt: TGTGCCAGCAGTTACGGGACAGGGGGCTGGAGAGCTTTCTTT; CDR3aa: CASSYGTGGWRAFF
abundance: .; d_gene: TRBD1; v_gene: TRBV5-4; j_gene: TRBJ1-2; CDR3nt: TGTGCCAGCAGCTCAAGGGACAGGGGTTACTATGGCTACACCTTC; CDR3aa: CASSSRDRGYYGYTF
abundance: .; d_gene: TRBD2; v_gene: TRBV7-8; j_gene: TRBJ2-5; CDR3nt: TGTGCCAGCAGCTTAGATGGCGGGAGGAAAGAGACCCAGTACTTC; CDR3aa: CASSLDGGRKETQYF
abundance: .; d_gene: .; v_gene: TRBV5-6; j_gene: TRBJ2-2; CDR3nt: TGTGCCAGCAGCCGCGACGGAGGCACCGGGGAGCTGTTTTTT; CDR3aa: CASSRDGGTGELFF
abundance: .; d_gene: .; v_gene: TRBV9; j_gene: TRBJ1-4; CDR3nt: TGTGCCAGCAGCCCGAGACGGGATAATGAAAAACTGTTTTTT; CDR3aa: CASSPRRDNEKLFF
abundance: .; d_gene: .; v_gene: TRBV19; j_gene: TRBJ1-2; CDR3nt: TGTGCCAGTAGTAGACAGGTCGGCGAGTTCAGCTACACCTTC; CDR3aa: CASSRQVGEFSYTF
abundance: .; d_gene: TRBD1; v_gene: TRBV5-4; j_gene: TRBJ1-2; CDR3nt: TGTGCCAGCAGCGCCGGGACAGGGTACCCTGGCTACACCTTC; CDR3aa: CASSAGTGYPGYTF
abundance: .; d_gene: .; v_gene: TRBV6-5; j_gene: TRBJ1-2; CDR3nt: TGTGCCAGCAGTCAAGGGGCCAGACCTTTCTATGGCTACACCTTC; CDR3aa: CASSQGARPFYGYTF
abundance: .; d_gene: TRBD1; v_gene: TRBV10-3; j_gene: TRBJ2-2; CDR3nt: TGTGCCATCAACGACAGGGGAGGCGGGGAGCTGTTTTTT; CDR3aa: CAINDRGGGELFF
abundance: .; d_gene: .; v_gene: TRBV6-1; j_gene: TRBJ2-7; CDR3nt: TGTGCCAGCAGTGAAACAGTGGCCCCCCCCTACTACGAGCAGTACTTC; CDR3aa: CASSETVAPPYYEQYF
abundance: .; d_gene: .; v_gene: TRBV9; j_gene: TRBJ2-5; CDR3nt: TGTGCCAGCAGCGTCAGGGAGGGGGCTTCGGAGACCCAGTACTTC; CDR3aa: CASSVREGASETQYF
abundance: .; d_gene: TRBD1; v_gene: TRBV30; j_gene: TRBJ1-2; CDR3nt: TGTGCCTGGGCCTTCCCGGGACAGGGAACGGGGGGAGGCTACACCTTC; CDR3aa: CAWAFPGQGTGGGYTF
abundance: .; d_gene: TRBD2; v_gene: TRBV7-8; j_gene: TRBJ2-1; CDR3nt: TGTGCCAGCAGCCTTAGCGGGACTAGCAATGAGCAGTTCTTC; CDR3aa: CASSLSGTSNEQFF
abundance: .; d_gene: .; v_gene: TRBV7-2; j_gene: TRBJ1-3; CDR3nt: TGTGCCAGCAGGCCCGCCGGGAGGGCGAGCTCTGGAAACACCATATATTTT; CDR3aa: CASRPAGRASSGNTIYF
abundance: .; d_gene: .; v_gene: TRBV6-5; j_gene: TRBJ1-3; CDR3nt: TGTGCCAGCAGTTACAAACAGGGAACCTCTGGAAACACCATATATTTT; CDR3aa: CASSYKQGTSGNTIYF
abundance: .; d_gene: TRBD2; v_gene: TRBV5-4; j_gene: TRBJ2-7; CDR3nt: TGTGCCAGCAGCCAAAAGGGACTAGACTACGAGCAGTACTTC; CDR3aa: CASSQKGLDYEQYF
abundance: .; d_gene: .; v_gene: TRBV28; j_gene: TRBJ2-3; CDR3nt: TGTGCCAGCAGTACACAGGGTGAACTTTCTTCGGATACGCAGTATTTT; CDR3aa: CASSTQGELSSDTQYF
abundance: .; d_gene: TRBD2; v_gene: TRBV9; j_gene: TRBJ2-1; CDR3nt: TGTGCCAGCAGCCTGGGACTAGCGGGAGCGATCGAGCAGTTCTTC; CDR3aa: CASSLGLAGAIEQFF